The entry below describes one TCR beta chain. Antigen unknown. Time point meaning: week 23, last vaccination. All doses held 300 ug of mutant IDH1 20-mer peptide, with topical imiquimod. The data are from a study of a mutant IDH1 vaccine in newly diagnosed glioma. Trimming took off 5 bases at V and 3 bases at J, with 11 bases between the two ends. Germline CDR1 is MGHRA and CDR2 is YSYEKL. This CDR3 is built from 14 residues. The protocol was immunoSEQ multiplex PCR, while the TCRdb copy is restricted to in-frame clones and leaves out a portion. The sample lists around 11,000 clones, about nine tenths seen once, with roughly 4.8% in the top ten.

The chain uses TRBV4-1 and TRBJ1-5; D gene ambiguous. The clonotype comes from a woman aged 40 to 55 with glioma. Some clones in this sample may be carry-over from other donors' samples. The source was PBMCs, collected from a glioma patient whose treatment included an IDH1 peptide vaccine. The CDR3 DNA reads as TGCGCCAGCAGCTCTACAGACCTCAATCAGCCCCAGCATTTT. Amino acids: CASSSTDLNQPQHF.